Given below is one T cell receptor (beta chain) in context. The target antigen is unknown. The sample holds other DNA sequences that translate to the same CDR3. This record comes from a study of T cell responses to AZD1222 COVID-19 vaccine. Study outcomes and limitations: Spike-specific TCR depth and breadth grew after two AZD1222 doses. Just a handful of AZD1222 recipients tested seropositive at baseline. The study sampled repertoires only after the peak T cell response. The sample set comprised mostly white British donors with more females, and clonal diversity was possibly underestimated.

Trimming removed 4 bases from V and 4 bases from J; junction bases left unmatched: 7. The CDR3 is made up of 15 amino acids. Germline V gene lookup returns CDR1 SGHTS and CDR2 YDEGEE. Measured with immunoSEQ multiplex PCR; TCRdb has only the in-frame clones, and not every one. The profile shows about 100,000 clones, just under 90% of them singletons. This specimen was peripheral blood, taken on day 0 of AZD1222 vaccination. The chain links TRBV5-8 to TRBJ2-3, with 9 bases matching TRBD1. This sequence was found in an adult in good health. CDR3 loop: CASSRTRTGADTQYF. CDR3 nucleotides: TGTGCCAGCAGCCGAACGCGGACAGGGGCAGATACGCAGTATTTT.